This T cell receptor (beta chain) was observed in a study of technical replicates of blood from a handful of donors (TCRdb year 2017). Library creation used the immunoSEQ multiplex PCR assay. TCRdb took this table from immuneACCESS and kept in-frame rearrangements with V and J called. Such tables lack part of the clones; where checked against another copy, unresolved V genes explain under half of the gap, and the rest is unexplained. Across this sample there are more than 90,000 clones, with roughly 96% seen only once. Over 0.2% of the sample is held by the ten biggest clonotypes. On this clone: Its antigen remains unidentified. Base quality data are lacking; no much larger clone is found one base away.

Sequencing input: T cells isolated from PBMCs. The TCR comes from a human donor in good health.

The DNA sequence is given as TGTGCCAGCAGCATACTAGCGGGTCTTTCCGGGGAGCTGTTTTTT. It translates to CASSILAGLSGELFF. Here the chain combines TRBV2 and TRBJ2-2, with 9 bases in between that match TRBD2. According to the germline V gene, CDR1 reads SNHLY and CDR2 reads FYNNEI. Compared with germline, V lacks 6 bases and J lacks 6 bases; bases without a gene match: 8. The CDR3, from cysteine to phenylalanine, totals 15 residues. Only CDR3 DNA is held: 45 bases, read in frame from base 1.